These 10 T cell receptor beta chains share one sample of origin, sequenced in a study of blood T cell repertoires in COVID-19. Assay: immunoSEQ multiplex PCR; the TCRdb copy retains only in-frame clones and omits some. The profile shows 390,000 or so clones, 80% to 90% of them singletons. The sequenced material came from PBMCs or T cells enriched from blood (not recorded which). The receptor set was obtained from a woman between 50 and 59 years old who had recovered from COVID-19.

V and J are TRBV6-5 and TRBJ1-4; D gene ambiguous. The CDR3 is 13 residues long. V was pared by 6 bases and J by 6 bases, with 11 bases between. In germline, CDR1 is MNHEY, CDR2 SVGAGI. CDR3 in amino acids: CASSRREDEKLFF. The CDR3 DNA is TGTGCCAGCAGCCGACGGGAGGATGAAAAACTGTTTTTT.

This clone turned up a few times. This chain joins TRBV5-1 and TRBJ2-1; TRBD2 matches at 16 bases. J was trimmed by 3 bases and V by 3 bases; bases with no gene match: 12. The CDR3 runs 20 residues. From germline, CDR1 is SGHRS and CDR2 YFSETQ. CDR3 in DNA: TGCGCCAGCAGCTCCGGGCCGGGACTAGCGGGGGGGCACAGCTACAATGAGCAGTTCTTC. Its protein is CASSSGPGLAGGHSYNEQFF.

This sequence joins TRBV7-9 and TRBJ1-4; 12 bases fit TRBD1. This CDR3 region has 17 residues. In germline, CDR1 is SEHNR, CDR2 FQNEAQ (reference sequence). V was pared by 5 bases and J by 6 bases, with 10 bases of the junction left unmatched. The CDR3 nucleotides are TGTGCCAGCAGCCAACCGGGACAGGGGGCCTTGTATGAAAAACTGTTTTTT. This gives the protein CASSQPGQGALYEKLFF.

The chain couples TRBV7-2 to TRBJ2-1, with unresolved D. In germline, CDR1 is SGHTA, CDR2 FQGNSA. The CDR3 runs 12 residues. Between the trimmed V and J ends, which lost 1 base and 7 bases, there was a span of 5 bases. The CDR3 DNA sequence: TGTGCCAGCAGCTTAGGCAGGAATGAGCAGTTCTTC. Its translation: CASSLGRNEQFF.

For the CDR3, the DNA is TGTGCCAGCAGCCAAGGTCGCGGCGTATACAATGAGCAGTTCTTC. It translates to CASSQGRGVYNEQFF. The chain recombines TRBV14 with TRBJ2-1; D is uncertain. The CDR3 is 15 residues long. Between the trimmed V and J ends, which lost 1 base and 4 bases, there was a span of 11 bases. Germline lookup yields CDR1 SGHDN and CDR2 FVKESK.

The chain joins TRBV5-1 to TRBJ2-3; 11 positions agree with TRBD2. The trim removed 4 bases at V and 5 bases at J, leaving 6 bases unmatched. The CDR3 contains 15 residues. Germline assignment: CDR1 SGHRS and CDR2 YFSETQ. CDR3 protein: CASSATSGGKDTQYF. CDR3 in DNA: TGCGCCAGCAGCGCTACTAGCGGGGGAAAAGATACGCAGTATTTT.

The gene calls are TRBV9 and TRBJ1-2, with a tentative D call TRBD1 (5 bases). The ends were cut back, 6 bases at V and 3 bases at J, with 18 bases in the middle. The V gene's germline CDR1 is SGDLS and CDR2 YYNGEE. This CDR3 is built from 15 residues. CDR3 amino acids: CASTLTPDSYYGYTF. In nucleotides, the CDR3 is TGTGCCAGCACCCTTACGCCTGACAGTTACTATGGCTACACCTTC.

The V gene is TRBV27, the J gene TRBJ2-7, with no clear D. CDR1 is MNHEY, CDR2 SMNVEV, per germline (reference sequence). Trimming removed 6 bases from V and 2 bases from J, with 11 bases in between. This CDR3 contains 13 residues. The CDR3 bases are TGTGCCAGCAGGACGACAAGCACCTACGAGCAGTACTTC. Translation: CASRTTSTYEQYF.

The chain is built from TRBV9 and TRBJ2-2; TRBD1 matches at 7 bases. The V gene end was trimmed by 4 bases and the J gene end by 4 bases; junction bases not matched to a gene: 4. Germline CDR1 is SGDLS and CDR2 is YYNGEE. CDR3 length equals 14 residues. The CDR3 here is CASSLWDSTGELFF. For the CDR3, the DNA is TGTGCCAGCAGCCTTTGGGACAGCACCGGGGAGCTGTTTTTT.

The gene calls are TRBV7-8 and TRBJ1-5; D is undetermined. The germline gives CDR1 SGHVS, CDR2 FQNEAQ. The CDR3 is made up of 14 amino acids. The germline V and J ends were trimmed by 3 bases and 6 bases, with 12 bases remaining between them. The chain's CDR3 is CASSFGGPPQPQHF. The CDR3 DNA reads TGTGCCAGCAGCTTTGGCGGGCCGCCTCAGCCCCAGCATTTT.